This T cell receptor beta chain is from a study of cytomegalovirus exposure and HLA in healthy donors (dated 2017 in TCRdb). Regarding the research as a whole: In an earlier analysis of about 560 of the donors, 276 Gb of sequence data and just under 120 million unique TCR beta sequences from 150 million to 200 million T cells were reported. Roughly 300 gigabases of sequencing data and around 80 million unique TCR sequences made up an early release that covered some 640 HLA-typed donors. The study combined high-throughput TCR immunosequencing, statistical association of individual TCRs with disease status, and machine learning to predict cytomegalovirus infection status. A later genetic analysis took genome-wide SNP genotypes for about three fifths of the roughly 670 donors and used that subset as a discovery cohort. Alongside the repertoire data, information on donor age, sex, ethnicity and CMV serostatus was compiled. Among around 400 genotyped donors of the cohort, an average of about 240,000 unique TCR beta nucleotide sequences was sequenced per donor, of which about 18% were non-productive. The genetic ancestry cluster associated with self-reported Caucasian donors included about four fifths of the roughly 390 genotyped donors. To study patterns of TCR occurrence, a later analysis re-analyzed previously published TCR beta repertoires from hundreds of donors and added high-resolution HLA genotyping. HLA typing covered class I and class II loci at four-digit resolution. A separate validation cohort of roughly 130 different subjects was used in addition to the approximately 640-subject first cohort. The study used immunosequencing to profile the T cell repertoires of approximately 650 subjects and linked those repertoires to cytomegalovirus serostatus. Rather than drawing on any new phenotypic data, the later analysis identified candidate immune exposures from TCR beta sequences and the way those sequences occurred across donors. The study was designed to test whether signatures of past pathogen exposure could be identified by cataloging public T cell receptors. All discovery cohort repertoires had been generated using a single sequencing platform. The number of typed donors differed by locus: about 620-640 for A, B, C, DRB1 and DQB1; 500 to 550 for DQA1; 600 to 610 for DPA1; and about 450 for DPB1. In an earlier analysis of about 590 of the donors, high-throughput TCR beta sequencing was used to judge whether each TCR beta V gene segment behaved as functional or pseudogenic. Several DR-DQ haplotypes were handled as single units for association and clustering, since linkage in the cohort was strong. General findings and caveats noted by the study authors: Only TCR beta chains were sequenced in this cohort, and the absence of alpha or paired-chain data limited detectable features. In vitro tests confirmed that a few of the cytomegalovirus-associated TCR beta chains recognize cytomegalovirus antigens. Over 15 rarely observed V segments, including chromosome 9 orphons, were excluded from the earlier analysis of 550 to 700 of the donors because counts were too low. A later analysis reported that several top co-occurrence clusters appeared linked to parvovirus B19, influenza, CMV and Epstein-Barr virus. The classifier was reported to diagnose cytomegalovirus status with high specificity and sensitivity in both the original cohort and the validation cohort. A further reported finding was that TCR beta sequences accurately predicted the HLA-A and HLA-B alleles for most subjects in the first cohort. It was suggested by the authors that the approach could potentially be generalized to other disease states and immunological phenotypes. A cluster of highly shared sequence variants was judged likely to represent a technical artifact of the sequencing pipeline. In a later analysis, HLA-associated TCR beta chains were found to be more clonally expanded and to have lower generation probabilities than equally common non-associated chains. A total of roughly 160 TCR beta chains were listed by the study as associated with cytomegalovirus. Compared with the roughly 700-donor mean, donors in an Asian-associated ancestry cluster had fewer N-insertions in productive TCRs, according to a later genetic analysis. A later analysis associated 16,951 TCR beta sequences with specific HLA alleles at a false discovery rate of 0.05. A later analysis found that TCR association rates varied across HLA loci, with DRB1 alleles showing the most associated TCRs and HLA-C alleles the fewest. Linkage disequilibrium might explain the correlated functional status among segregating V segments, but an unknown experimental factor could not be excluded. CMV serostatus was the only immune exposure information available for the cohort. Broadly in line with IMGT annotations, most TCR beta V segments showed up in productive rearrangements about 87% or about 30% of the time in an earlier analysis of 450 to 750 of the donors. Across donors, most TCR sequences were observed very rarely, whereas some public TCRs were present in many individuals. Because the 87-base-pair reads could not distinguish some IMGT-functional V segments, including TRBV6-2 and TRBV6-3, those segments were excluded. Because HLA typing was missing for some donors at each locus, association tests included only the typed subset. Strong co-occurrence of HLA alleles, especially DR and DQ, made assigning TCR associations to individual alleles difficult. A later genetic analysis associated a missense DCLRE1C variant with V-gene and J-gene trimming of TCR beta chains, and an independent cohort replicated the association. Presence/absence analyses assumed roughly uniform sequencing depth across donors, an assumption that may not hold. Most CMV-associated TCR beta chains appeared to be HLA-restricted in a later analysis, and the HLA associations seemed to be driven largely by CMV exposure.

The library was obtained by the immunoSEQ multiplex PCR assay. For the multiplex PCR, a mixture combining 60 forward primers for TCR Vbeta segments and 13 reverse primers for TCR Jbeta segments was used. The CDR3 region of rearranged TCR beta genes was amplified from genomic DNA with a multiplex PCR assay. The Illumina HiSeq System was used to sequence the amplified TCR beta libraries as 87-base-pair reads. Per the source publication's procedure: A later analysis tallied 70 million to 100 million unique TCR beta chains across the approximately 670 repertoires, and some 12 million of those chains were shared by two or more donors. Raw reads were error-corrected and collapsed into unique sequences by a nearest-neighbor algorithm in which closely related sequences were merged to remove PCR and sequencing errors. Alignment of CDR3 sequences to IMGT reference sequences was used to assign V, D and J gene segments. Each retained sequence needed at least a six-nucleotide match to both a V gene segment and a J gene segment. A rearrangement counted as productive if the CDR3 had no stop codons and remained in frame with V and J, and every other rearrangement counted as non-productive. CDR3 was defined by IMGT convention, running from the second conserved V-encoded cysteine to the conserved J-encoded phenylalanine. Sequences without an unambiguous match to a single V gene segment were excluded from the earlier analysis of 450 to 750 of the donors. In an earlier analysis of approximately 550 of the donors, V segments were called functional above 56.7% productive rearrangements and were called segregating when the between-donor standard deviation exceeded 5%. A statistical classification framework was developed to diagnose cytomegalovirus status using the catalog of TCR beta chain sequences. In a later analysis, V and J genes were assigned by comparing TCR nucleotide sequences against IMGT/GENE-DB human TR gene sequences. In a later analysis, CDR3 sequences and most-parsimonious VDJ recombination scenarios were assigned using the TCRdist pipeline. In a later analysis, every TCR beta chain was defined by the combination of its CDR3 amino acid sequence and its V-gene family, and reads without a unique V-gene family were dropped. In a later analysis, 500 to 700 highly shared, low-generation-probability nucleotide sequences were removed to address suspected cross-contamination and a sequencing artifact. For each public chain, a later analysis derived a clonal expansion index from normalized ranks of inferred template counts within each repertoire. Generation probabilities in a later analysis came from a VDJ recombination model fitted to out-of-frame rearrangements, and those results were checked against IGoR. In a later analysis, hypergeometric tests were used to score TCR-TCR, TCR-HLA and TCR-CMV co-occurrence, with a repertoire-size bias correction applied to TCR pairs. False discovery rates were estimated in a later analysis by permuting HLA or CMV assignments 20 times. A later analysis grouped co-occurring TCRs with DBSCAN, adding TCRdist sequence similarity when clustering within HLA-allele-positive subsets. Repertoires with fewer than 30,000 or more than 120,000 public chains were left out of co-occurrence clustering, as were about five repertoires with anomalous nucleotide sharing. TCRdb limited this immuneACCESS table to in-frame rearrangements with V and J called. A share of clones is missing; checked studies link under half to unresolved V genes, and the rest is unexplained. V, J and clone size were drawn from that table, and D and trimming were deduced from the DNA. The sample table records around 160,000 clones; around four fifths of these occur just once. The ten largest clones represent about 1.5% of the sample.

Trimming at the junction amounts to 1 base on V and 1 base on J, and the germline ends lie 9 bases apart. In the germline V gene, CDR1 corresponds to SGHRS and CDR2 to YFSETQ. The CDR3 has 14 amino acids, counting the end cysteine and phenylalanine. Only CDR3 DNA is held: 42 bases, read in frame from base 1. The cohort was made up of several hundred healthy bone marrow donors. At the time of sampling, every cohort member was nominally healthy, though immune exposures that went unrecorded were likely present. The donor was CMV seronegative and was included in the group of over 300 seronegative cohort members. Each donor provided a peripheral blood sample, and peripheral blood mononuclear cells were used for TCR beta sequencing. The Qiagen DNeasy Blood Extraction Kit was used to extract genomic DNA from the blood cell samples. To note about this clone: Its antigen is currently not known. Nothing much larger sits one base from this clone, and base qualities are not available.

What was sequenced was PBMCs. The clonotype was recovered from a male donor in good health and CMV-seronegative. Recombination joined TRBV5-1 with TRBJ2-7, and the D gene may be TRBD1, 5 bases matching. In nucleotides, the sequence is TGCGCCAGCAGCTTGAGCGCAGGGTCCTACGAGCAGTACTTC. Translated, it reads CASSLSAGSYEQYF.